The clone carrying this T cell receptor beta chain was observed a few times. Its specificity is unknown. The sample is drawn from a study of beta chain features in type 1 diabetes. Turning to the study itself: Healthy donors resembled patients in age, gender and cell yields.

All of the isolated RNA was reverse transcribed, so expressed TCRB transcripts were sequenced. TCRdb's copy holds only in-frame clones and misses some; the assay was immunoSEQ multiplex PCR. The table shows 400,000 or so clones, with around 12% occurring only once. Purity (above 95%) was reached by all sorted populations. Whole-study results and caveats: Moderately but significantly shorter TCRB CDR3s were found in Type 1 diabetes patients in all four CD4+ subsets. The study found fewer insertions and more deletions at VDJ junctions in type 1 diabetes patients. Equally in patients and controls, PCR might preferentially amplify shorter templates.

This CDR3 is built from 15 residues. The ends were cut back, 0 bases at V and 4 bases at J, with 10 bases in the middle. Germline V CDR1 and CDR2: LGHNA, YSLEER. This clonotype originated in a woman under 30 with type 1 diabetes. The V call is TRBV4-3, the J call TRBJ2-1; the D is unclear. Sequenced material: naive CD4+ T cells from blood. As DNA, the CDR3 is TGCGCCAGCAGCCAAGAAACAGCACCGTACAATGAGCAGTTCTTC. This codes for CASSQETAPYNEQFF.